Reported below is one T cell receptor beta chain. Its antigen is undetermined. V lost 2 bases and J lost 0; bases outside the gene matches: 2. The CDR3 loop spans 15 amino acids. The germline gives CDR1 SGHNT, CDR2 YENEEA. Here immunoSEQ multiplex PCR was the method, and the copy in TCRdb shows in-frame clones only, minus some. The sample yields fewer than 400,000 clones, roughly 84% seen once. The sample originates from a study of Ad26.COV2.S vaccination and SARS-CoV-2 variants. Overall study findings and caveats: From the TCR breadth and depth analyses, total T cell responses may have been underestimated.

As for treatment: roughly 19 received Ad26.COV2.S at low or high dose, single or two shots; 5 received placebo; per-sample allocation not given. The samples were gathered on day 63 after the first injection of vaccine or placebo. The J gene is TRBJ2-3, the V gene TRBV11-3; 7 bases agree with TRBD1. The clonotype comes from a person aged 18-65 years who received the Ad26.COV2.S COVID-19 vaccine or a placebo. Sequencing was performed on peripheral blood, taken in a trial of Ad26.COV2.S vaccine versus placebo. The CDR3, as DNA: TGTGCCAGCAGCTTACACAGGGGAAGCACAGATACGCAGTATTTT. It yields the protein CASSLHRGSTDTQYF. The full variable domain, in which reference TRBV11-3 and TRBJ2-3 provide the parts outside the CDR3, is EAGVVQSPRYKIIEKKQPVAFWCNPISGHNTLYWYLQNLGQGPELLIRYENEEAVDDSQLPKDRFSAERLKGVDSTLKIQPAELGDSAVYLCASSLHRGSTDTQYFGPGTRLTVL.